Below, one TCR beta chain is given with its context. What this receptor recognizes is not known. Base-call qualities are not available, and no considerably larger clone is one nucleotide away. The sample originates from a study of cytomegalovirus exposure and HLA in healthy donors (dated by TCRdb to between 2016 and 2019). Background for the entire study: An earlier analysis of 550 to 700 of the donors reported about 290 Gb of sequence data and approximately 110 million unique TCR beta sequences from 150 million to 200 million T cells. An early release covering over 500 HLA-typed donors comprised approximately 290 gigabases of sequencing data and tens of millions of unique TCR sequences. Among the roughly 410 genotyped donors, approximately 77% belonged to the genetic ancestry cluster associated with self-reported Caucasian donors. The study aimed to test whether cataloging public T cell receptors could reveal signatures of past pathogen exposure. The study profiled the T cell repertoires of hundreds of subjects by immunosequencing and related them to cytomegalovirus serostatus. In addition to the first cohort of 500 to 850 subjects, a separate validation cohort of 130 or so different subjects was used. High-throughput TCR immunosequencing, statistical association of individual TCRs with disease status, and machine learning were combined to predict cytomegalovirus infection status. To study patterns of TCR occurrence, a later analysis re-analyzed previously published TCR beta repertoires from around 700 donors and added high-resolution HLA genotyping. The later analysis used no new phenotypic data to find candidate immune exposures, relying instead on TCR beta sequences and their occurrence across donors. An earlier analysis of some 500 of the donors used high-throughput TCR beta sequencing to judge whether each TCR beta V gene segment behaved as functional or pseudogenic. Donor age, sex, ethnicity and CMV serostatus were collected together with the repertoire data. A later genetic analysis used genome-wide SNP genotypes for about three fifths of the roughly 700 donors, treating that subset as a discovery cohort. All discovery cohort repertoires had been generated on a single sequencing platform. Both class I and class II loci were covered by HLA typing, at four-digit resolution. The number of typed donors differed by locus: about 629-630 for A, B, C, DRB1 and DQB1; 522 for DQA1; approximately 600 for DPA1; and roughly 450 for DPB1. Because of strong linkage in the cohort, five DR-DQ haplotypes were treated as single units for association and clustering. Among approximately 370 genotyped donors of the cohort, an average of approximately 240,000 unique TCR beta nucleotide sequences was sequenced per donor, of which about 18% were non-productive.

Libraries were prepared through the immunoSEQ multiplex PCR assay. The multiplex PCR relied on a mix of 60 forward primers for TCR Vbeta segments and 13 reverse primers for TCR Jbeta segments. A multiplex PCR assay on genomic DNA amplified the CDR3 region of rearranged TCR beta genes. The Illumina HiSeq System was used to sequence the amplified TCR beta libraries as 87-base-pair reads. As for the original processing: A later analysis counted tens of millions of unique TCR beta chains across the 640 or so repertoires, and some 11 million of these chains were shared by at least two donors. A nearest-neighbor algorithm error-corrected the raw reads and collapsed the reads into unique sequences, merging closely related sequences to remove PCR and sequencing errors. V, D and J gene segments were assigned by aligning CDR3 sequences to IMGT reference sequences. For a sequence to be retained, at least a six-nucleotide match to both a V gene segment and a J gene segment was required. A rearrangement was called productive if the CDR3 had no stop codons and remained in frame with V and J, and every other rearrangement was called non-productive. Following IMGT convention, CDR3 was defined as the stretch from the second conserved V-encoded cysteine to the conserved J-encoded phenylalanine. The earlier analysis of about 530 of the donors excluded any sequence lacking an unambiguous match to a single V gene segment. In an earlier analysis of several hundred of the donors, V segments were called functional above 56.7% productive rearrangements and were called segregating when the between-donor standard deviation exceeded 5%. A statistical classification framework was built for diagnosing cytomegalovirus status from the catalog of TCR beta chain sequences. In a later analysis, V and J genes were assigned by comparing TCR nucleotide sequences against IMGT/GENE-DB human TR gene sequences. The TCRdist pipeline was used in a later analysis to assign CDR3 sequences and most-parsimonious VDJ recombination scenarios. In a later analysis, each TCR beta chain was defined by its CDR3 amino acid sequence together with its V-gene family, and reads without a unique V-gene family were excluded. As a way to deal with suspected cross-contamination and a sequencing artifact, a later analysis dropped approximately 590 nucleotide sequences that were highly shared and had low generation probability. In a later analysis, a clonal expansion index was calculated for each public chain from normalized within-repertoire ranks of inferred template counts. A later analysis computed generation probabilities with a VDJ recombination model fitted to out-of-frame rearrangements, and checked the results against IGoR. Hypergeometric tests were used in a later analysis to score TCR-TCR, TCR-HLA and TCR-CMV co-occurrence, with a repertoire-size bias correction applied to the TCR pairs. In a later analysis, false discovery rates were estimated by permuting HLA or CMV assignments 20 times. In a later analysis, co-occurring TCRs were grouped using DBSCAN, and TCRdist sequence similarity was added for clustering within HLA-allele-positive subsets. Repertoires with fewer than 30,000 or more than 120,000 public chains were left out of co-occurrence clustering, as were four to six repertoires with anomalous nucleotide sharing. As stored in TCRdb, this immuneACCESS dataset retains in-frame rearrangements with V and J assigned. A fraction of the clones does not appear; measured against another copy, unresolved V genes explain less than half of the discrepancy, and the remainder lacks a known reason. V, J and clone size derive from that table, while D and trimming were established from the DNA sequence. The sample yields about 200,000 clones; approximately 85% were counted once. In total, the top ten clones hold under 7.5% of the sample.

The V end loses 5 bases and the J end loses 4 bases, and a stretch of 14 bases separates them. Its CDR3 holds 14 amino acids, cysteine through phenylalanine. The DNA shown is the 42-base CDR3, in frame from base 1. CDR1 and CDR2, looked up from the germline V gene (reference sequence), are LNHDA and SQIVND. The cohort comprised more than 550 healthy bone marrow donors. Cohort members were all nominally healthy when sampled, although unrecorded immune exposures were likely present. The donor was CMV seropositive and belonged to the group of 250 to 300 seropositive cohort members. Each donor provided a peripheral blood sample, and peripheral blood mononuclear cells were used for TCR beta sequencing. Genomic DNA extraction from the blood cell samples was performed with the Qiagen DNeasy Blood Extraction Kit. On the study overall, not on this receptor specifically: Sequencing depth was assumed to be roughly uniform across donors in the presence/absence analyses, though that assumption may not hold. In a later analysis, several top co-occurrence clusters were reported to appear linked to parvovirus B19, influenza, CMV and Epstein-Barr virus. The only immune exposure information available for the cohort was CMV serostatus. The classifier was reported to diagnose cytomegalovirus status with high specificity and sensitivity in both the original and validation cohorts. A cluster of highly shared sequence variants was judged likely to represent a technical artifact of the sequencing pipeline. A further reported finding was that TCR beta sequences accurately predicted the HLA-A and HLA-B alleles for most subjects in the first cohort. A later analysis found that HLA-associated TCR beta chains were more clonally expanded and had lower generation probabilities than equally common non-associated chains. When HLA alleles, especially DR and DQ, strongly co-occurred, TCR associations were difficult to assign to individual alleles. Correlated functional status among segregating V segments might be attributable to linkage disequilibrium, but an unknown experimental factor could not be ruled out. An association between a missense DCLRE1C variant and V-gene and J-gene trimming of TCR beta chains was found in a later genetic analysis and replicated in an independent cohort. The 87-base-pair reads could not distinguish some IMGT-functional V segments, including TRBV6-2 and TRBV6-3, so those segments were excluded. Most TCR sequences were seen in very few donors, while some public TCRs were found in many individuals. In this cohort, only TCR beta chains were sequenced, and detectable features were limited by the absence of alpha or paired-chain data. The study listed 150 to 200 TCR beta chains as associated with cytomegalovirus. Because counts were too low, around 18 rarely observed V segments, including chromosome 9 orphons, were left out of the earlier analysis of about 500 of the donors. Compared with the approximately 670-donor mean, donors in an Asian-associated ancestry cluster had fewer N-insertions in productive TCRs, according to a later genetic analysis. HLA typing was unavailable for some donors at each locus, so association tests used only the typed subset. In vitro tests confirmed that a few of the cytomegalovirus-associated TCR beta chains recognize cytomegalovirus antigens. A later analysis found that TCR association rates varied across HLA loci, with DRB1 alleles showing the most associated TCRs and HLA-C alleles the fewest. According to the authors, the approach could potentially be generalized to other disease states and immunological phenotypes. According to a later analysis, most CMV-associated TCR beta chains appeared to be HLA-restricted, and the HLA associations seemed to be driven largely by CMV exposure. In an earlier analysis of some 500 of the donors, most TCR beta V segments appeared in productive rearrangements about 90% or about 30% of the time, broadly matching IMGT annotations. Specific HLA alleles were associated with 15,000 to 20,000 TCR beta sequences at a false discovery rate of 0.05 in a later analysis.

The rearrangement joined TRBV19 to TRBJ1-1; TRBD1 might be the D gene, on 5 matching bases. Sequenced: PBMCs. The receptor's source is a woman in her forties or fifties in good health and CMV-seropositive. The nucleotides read TGTGCCAGTAGTGCCCAAAGACAGAGCACTGAAGCTTTCTTT. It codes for CASSAQRQSTEAFF.